This entry lists 4 T cell receptor beta chains sequenced from one sample in a study of cytomegalovirus exposure and HLA in healthy donors. PCR primers comprised 60 Vbeta and 13 Jbeta primers. The repertoire was sequenced with immunoSEQ multiplex PCR; TCRdb's copy has only in-frame clones and lacks some. Of tens of thousands of clones in the sample, roughly 82% were seen once. Sequenced sample: PBMCs. These receptors were taken from a man aged 18 to 35 in good health and CMV-seronegative.

This chain joins TRBV9 and TRBJ2-7, with 8 bases aligning to TRBD1. CDR1 is SGDLS and CDR2 is YYNGEE in the germline V gene. The CDR3 spans 12 residues. Unmatched junction bases numbered 3, after V lost 3 bases and J lost 7 bases. The CDR3 DNA reads as TGTGCCAGCAGCGGGACAGGGAGGGAGCAGTACTTC. Its translation: CASSGTGREQYF.

Only a few counts were recorded for this clone. The gene calls are TRBV4-1 and TRBJ1-3, with a tentative D call TRBD1 (5 bases). CDR1 MGHRA and CDR2 YSYEKL come from the germline V gene. V shed 4 bases and J shed 2 bases, with 12 bases lying between them. This CDR3 comprises 15 residues. The CDR3 nucleotides read TGCGCCAGCAGCCGAGCGACAGCAACTGGAAACACCATATATTTT. This sequence encodes CASSRATATGNTIYF.

This chain links TRBV7-9 with TRBJ1-5, with 9 bases aligning to TRBD1. CDR1 and CDR2 from the germline V gene are SEHNR and FQNEAQ (reference sequence). This CDR3 has 16 residues. V was clipped by 1 base and J by 3 bases; unmatched bases: 4. CDR3 nucleotides: TGTGCCAGCAGCTTAGTCGACAGGGGGGTCAATCAGCCCCAGCATTTT. Encoded protein: CASSLVDRGVNQPQHF.

This chain links TRBV9 with TRBJ1-2, with 10 bases fitting TRBD1. The CDR3 is 15 residues long. Germline trimming cut 0 bases from V and 5 bases from J; bases unmatched to any gene: 4. Germline lookup yields CDR1 SGDLS and CDR2 YYNGEE. The CDR3: CASSVEGTGVYGYTF. The CDR3, as DNA: TGTGCCAGCAGCGTAGAAGGGACAGGGGTGTATGGCTACACCTTC.